This TCR beta chain was profiled in a study of cytomegalovirus exposure and HLA in healthy donors (dated by TCRdb to 2016 to 2017). Broadly, across the study: An earlier analysis of roughly 500 of the donors reported more than 250 Gb of sequence data and more than 90 million unique TCR beta sequences from about 200 million T cells. The study aimed to test whether signatures of past pathogen exposure could be identified by cataloging public T cell receptors. Donor age, sex, ethnicity and CMV serostatus were compiled together with the repertoire data. In addition to the first cohort of approximately 670 subjects, a separate validation cohort of 130 or so different subjects was used. Of the approximately 370 genotyped donors, roughly 76% were placed in the genetic ancestry cluster associated with self-reported Caucasian donors. To predict cytomegalovirus infection status, the study combined high-throughput TCR immunosequencing, statistical association of individual TCRs with disease status, and machine learning. An earlier analysis of around 580 of the donors used high-throughput TCR beta sequencing to judge whether each TCR beta V gene segment behaved as functional or pseudogenic. About 300 gigabases of sequencing data and 78 million or so unique TCR sequences were included in an early release covering about 620 HLA-typed donors. The study used immunosequencing to profile the T cell repertoires of 666 subjects and linked those repertoires to cytomegalovirus serostatus. Across 398 genotyped donors of the cohort, an average of roughly 200,000 unique TCR beta nucleotide sequences per donor were sequenced, and roughly 18% of those sequences were non-productive. A later genetic analysis used genome-wide SNP genotypes for about 60% of the roughly 700 donors, treating that subset as a discovery cohort. Every discovery cohort repertoire had been produced on one sequencing platform. The number of donors typed differed by locus, with about 629-630 for A, B, C, DRB1 and DQB1, roughly 520 for DQA1, 600 to 610 for DPA1, and under 490 for DPB1. Because of strong linkage in the cohort, roughly five DR-DQ haplotypes were treated as single units for association and clustering. Rather than drawing on any new phenotypic data, the later analysis identified candidate immune exposures from TCR beta sequences and the way those sequences occurred across donors. Class I and class II HLA loci were covered by the typing at four-digit resolution. A later analysis re-examined previously published TCR beta repertoires from over 500 donors and added high-resolution HLA genotyping to investigate patterns of TCR occurrence.

Via the germline V gene, CDR1 is LGHNT and CDR2 FRNRAP. V is clipped by 7 bases and J by 8 bases, and the sequence between their germline boundaries is 20 bases long. Taken from cysteine to phenylalanine, the CDR3 has 14 residues. The retained sequence is limited to the CDR3, 42 bases, with the frame set at the first base. The cohort comprised some 730 healthy bone marrow donors. At the time of sampling, every cohort member was nominally healthy, though immune exposures that went unrecorded were likely present. The donor was CMV seronegative and was included in the group of around 320 seronegative cohort members. A peripheral blood sample was provided by each donor, and peripheral blood mononuclear cells were used for TCR beta sequencing. Genomic DNA was extracted from the blood cell samples with the Qiagen DNeasy Blood Extraction Kit. Of note for this clone: Its antigen is unknown. The record has no base qualities; no much larger clone is one base away.

The receptor library was made with the immunoSEQ multiplex PCR assay. A mixture of 60 forward primers for TCR Vbeta segments and 13 reverse primers for TCR Jbeta segments was used in the multiplex PCR. Amplification of the CDR3 region of rearranged TCR beta genes was performed with a multiplex PCR assay on genomic DNA. On the Illumina HiSeq System, the amplified TCR beta libraries were sequenced as 87-base-pair reads. The paper's processing steps were these. A later analysis tallied 80 million to 95 million unique TCR beta chains across the approximately 670 repertoires, and approximately 11 million of those chains were shared by two or more donors. A nearest-neighbor algorithm error-corrected the raw reads and collapsed the reads into unique sequences, merging closely related sequences to remove PCR and sequencing errors. To assign V, D and J gene segments, CDR3 sequences were aligned to IMGT reference sequences. For a sequence to be retained, at least a six-nucleotide match to both a V gene segment and a J gene segment was required. A rearrangement was called productive if the CDR3 had no stop codons and remained in frame with V and J, and every other rearrangement was called non-productive. Following IMGT convention, CDR3 was defined as the stretch from the second conserved V-encoded cysteine up to the conserved J-encoded phenylalanine. The earlier analysis of about 610 of the donors excluded sequences that lacked an unambiguous match to a single V gene segment. An earlier analysis of a few hundred of the donors called V segments functional above 56.7% productive rearrangements and segregating when the between-donor standard deviation exceeded 5%. A statistical classification framework was developed to diagnose cytomegalovirus status using the catalog of TCR beta chain sequences. V and J gene assignment, in a later analysis, came from comparing TCR nucleotide sequences with IMGT/GENE-DB human TR gene sequences. In a later analysis, CDR3 sequences and most-parsimonious VDJ recombination scenarios were assigned using the TCRdist pipeline. A later analysis defined each TCR beta chain by its CDR3 amino acid sequence plus V-gene family, and excluded reads lacking a unique V-gene family. In a later analysis, 550 to 650 highly shared, low-generation-probability nucleotide sequences were removed to address suspected cross-contamination and a sequencing artifact. A later analysis calculated a clonal expansion index for each public chain from normalized within-repertoire ranks of inferred template counts. A later analysis computed generation probabilities with a VDJ recombination model fitted to out-of-frame rearrangements, and checked the results against IGoR. In a later analysis, TCR-TCR, TCR-HLA and TCR-CMV co-occurrence was scored with hypergeometric tests, and a repertoire-size bias correction was applied to TCR pairs. In a later analysis, false discovery rates were estimated by permuting HLA or CMV assignments 20 times. In a later analysis, co-occurring TCRs were grouped using DBSCAN, with TCRdist sequence similarity added in when clustering inside HLA-allele-positive subsets. Repertoires with fewer than 30,000 or more than 120,000 public chains, plus five repertoires with anomalous nucleotide sharing, were excluded from co-occurrence clustering. The table was pulled from immuneACCESS by TCRdb, which kept in-frame rearrangements only. Such tables lose some clones; where checked, under half of the loss comes from unresolved V genes, and the rest has no known cause. V and J calls and clone size are copied from that table; D and trimming were computed from the DNA. A total of roughly 250,000 clones appear in this sample, 80% of them only once. Jointly, the top ten make up approximately 0.3% of the sample.

Broad study findings and their caveats: The only immune exposure information available for the cohort was CMV serostatus. Assigning TCR associations to individual alleles was difficult when HLA alleles, especially DR and DQ, strongly co-occurred. Linkage disequilibrium might explain the correlated functional status among segregating V segments, but an unknown experimental factor could not be excluded. This cohort had only TCR beta chains sequenced, and the lack of alpha or paired-chain data limited which features could be detected. A few of the identified cytomegalovirus-associated TCR beta chains were confirmed in vitro to be specific for cytomegalovirus antigens. The authors suggested that the approach could potentially be extended to other disease states and immunological phenotypes. Most CMV-associated TCR beta chains appeared to be HLA-restricted in a later analysis, and the HLA associations seemed to be driven largely by CMV exposure. The study listed 150 to 200 TCR beta chains as associated with cytomegalovirus. Compared with the roughly 710-donor mean, donors in an Asian-associated ancestry cluster had fewer N-insertions in productive TCRs, according to a later genetic analysis. Because counts were too low, around 17 rarely observed V segments, including chromosome 9 orphons, were left out of the earlier analysis of roughly 600 of the donors. In a later analysis, HLA-associated TCR beta chains showed more clonal expansion and lower generation probabilities than non-associated chains that were equally common. A later analysis associated approximately 17,000 TCR beta sequences with specific HLA alleles at a false discovery rate of 0.05. Some IMGT-functional V segments, including TRBV6-2 and TRBV6-3, could not be told apart with the 87-base-pair reads, so those segments were excluded. A later analysis reported that several top co-occurrence clusters appeared linked to parvovirus B19, influenza, CMV and Epstein-Barr virus. Cytomegalovirus status was reported to be diagnosed by the classifier with high specificity and sensitivity in both the original and validation cohorts. The presence/absence analyses assumed that sequencing depth was roughly uniform across donors, and that assumption may not be true. A further reported finding was that TCR beta sequences accurately predicted the HLA-A and HLA-B alleles for most subjects in the first cohort. While some public TCRs were present in many individuals, most TCR sequences turned up only very rarely across donors. An association between a missense DCLRE1C variant and V-gene and J-gene trimming of TCR beta chains was found in a later genetic analysis and replicated in an independent cohort. A group of highly shared sequence variants was considered likely to be a technical artifact of the sequencing pipeline. In an earlier analysis of approximately 600 of the donors, most TCR beta V segments were observed in productive rearrangements about 87% or about 30% of the time, broadly matching IMGT annotations. HLA typing was unavailable for some donors at each locus, so association tests used only the typed subset. According to a later analysis, TCR association rates differed among HLA loci, with DRB1 alleles showing the most associated TCRs and HLA-C alleles showing the fewest.

The TCR sequence derives from a girl aged 2 to 9 in good health and CMV-seronegative. The sample consisted of PBMCs. Here the chain combines TRBV12-5 and TRBJ1-2; possibly the D gene is TRBD1, per 5 matching bases. CDR3 sequence: CASVLDQGDIGYTF. The nucleotides are TGTGCTAGTGTTCTGGACCAAGGGGATATAGGCTACACCTTC.